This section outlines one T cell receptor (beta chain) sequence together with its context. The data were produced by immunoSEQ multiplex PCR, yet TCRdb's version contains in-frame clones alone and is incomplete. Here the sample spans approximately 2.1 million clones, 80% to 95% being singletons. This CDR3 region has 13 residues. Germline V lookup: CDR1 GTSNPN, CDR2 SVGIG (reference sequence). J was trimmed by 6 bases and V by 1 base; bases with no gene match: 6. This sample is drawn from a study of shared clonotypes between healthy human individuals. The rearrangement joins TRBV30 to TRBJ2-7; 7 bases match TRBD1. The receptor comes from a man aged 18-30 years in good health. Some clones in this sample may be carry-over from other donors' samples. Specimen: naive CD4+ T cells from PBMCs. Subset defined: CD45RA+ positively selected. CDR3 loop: CAWSAPDRAEQYF. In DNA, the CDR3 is TGTGCCTGGAGTGCGCCCGACAGGGCCGAGCAGTACTTC.